This T cell receptor beta chain was sequenced in a study of cytomegalovirus exposure and HLA in healthy donors (dated 2017 in TCRdb). For the study in its entirety: An earlier analysis of approximately 590 of the donors reported roughly 270 Gb of sequence data and more than 90 million unique TCR beta sequences from about 179 million T cells. An earlier analysis of around 580 of the donors used high-throughput TCR beta sequencing to judge whether each TCR beta V gene segment behaved as functional or pseudogenic. Donor age, sex, ethnicity and CMV serostatus were collected together with the repertoire data. Four to six DR-DQ haplotypes were handled as single units for association and clustering because linkage in the cohort was strong. Rather than using new phenotypic data, the later analysis identified candidate immune exposures from TCR beta sequences and from how often those sequences occurred across donors. An early release covering 550 to 650 HLA-typed donors comprised approximately 290 gigabases of sequencing data and tens of millions of unique TCR sequences. Along with the approximately 700-subject first cohort, a separate validation cohort of over a hundred different subjects was used. A later genetic analysis took genome-wide SNP genotypes for about three fifths of the 666 donors and used that subset as a discovery cohort. Across about 380 genotyped donors of the cohort, an average of approximately 240,000 unique TCR beta nucleotide sequences per donor were sequenced, and around 19% of those sequences were non-productive. All discovery cohort repertoires had been generated on a single sequencing platform. The study combined high-throughput TCR immunosequencing, statistical association of individual TCRs with disease status, and machine learning to predict cytomegalovirus infection status. A later analysis re-examined previously published TCR beta repertoires from just over 650 donors and added high-resolution HLA genotyping to investigate patterns of TCR occurrence. Of the 350 to 450 genotyped donors, approximately 83% fell in the genetic ancestry cluster associated with self-reported Caucasian donors. The T cell repertoires of 550 to 850 subjects were profiled by immunosequencing and related to cytomegalovirus serostatus. HLA typing included class I and class II loci at four-digit resolution. The study aimed to test whether cataloging public T cell receptors could reveal signatures of past pathogen exposure. The number of donors typed differed by locus, with roughly 620-630 for A, B, C, DRB1 and DQB1, approximately 500 for DQA1, approximately 570 for DPA1, and 400 to 490 for DPB1.

What the study reported, not specific to this receptor: In this cohort, only TCR beta chains were sequenced, and detectable features were limited by the absence of alpha or paired-chain data. The presence/absence analyses assumed that sequencing depth was roughly uniform across donors, and that assumption may not be true. When HLA alleles, especially DR and DQ, strongly co-occurred, attributing TCR associations to individual alleles was difficult. In a later analysis, HLA-associated TCR beta chains showed more clonal expansion and lower generation probabilities than non-associated chains that were equally common. Specific HLA alleles were associated with over 15,000 TCR beta sequences at a false discovery rate of 0.05 in a later analysis. The study gave a list of about 150 TCR beta chains associated with cytomegalovirus. HLA typing was unavailable for some donors at each locus, so association tests used only the typed subset. According to a later analysis, parvovirus B19, influenza, CMV and Epstein-Barr virus appeared linked to several top co-occurrence clusters. An association between a missense DCLRE1C variant and V-gene and J-gene trimming of TCR beta chains was found in a later genetic analysis and replicated in an independent cohort. A few of the identified cytomegalovirus-associated TCR beta chains were confirmed in vitro to be specific for cytomegalovirus antigens. Correlated functional status among segregating V segments might reflect linkage disequilibrium, but an unknown experimental factor could not be ruled out. In a later analysis, most CMV-associated TCR beta chains were found to appear HLA-restricted, with HLA associations seemingly driven largely by CMV exposure. The authors suggested that the approach could potentially be generalized to other disease states and immunological phenotypes. A further reported finding was that TCR beta sequences accurately predicted the HLA-A and HLA-B alleles for most subjects in the first cohort. In both the original and validation cohorts, the classifier was reported to diagnose cytomegalovirus status with high specificity and sensitivity. An earlier analysis of 587 of the donors showed that most TCR beta V segments appeared in productive rearrangements either about 87% or about 30% of the time, which broadly matched IMGT annotations. According to a later analysis, TCR association rates differed among HLA loci, with DRB1 alleles showing the most associated TCRs and HLA-C alleles showing the fewest. Seventeen rarely observed V segments, including chromosome 9 orphons, were excluded from the earlier analysis of several hundred of the donors because counts were too low. For the cohort, immune exposure information was limited to CMV serostatus. While some public TCRs were present in many individuals, most TCR sequences turned up only very rarely across donors. The sequencing pipeline was judged likely to have produced a cluster of highly shared sequence variants as a technical artifact. According to a later genetic analysis, donors in an Asian-associated ancestry cluster had fewer N-insertions in productive TCRs than the approximately 650-donor mean.

The library was produced with the immunoSEQ multiplex PCR assay. A mixture of 60 forward primers for TCR Vbeta segments and 13 reverse primers for TCR Jbeta segments was used in the multiplex PCR. The CDR3 region of rearranged TCR beta genes was amplified from genomic DNA by a multiplex PCR assay. Amplified TCR beta libraries were sequenced as 87-base-pair reads on the Illumina HiSeq System. For the original study's pipeline: Across the roughly 700 repertoires, a later analysis counted 75 million to 90 million unique TCR beta chains, around 11 million of which were shared by at least two donors. Raw reads were error-corrected and collapsed into unique sequences with a nearest-neighbor algorithm that merged closely related sequences to remove PCR and sequencing errors. CDR3 sequences were aligned to IMGT reference sequences to assign V, D and J gene segments. Each retained sequence needed at least a six-nucleotide match to both a V gene segment and a J gene segment. A rearrangement counted as productive if the CDR3 had no stop codons and remained in frame with V and J, and every other rearrangement counted as non-productive. CDR3 was defined by IMGT convention, running from the second conserved V-encoded cysteine to the conserved J-encoded phenylalanine. Sequences without an unambiguous match to a single V gene segment were excluded from the earlier analysis of a few hundred of the donors. An earlier analysis of a few hundred of the donors called V segments functional above 56.7% productive rearrangements and segregating when the between-donor standard deviation exceeded 5%. A statistical classification framework was built to diagnose cytomegalovirus status from the catalog of TCR beta chain sequences. A later analysis assigned V and J genes by comparing TCR nucleotide sequences with IMGT/GENE-DB human TR gene sequences. The TCRdist pipeline was used in a later analysis to assign CDR3 sequences and most-parsimonious VDJ recombination scenarios. A later analysis defined each TCR beta chain by its CDR3 amino acid sequence plus V-gene family, and excluded reads lacking a unique V-gene family. As a way to deal with suspected cross-contamination and a sequencing artifact, a later analysis dropped approximately 570 nucleotide sequences that were highly shared and had low generation probability. A later analysis calculated a clonal expansion index for each public chain from normalized within-repertoire ranks of inferred template counts. Generation probabilities in a later analysis came from a VDJ recombination model fitted to out-of-frame rearrangements, and those results were checked against IGoR. In a later analysis, TCR-TCR, TCR-HLA and TCR-CMV co-occurrence was scored with hypergeometric tests, and a repertoire-size bias correction was applied to TCR pairs. A later analysis estimated false discovery rates by permuting HLA or CMV assignments 20 times. A later analysis grouped co-occurring TCRs with DBSCAN, adding TCRdist sequence similarity when clustering within HLA-allele-positive subsets. Repertoires with fewer than 30,000 or more than 120,000 public chains, plus five repertoires with anomalous nucleotide sharing, were excluded from co-occurrence clustering. The source is immuneACCESS, and TCRdb retained only in-frame sequences with V and J called. Part of the clones is not carried over; for the studies checked, unresolved V genes explain less than half of this, and the remainder is unexplained. The DNA was the basis for D and trimming; V, J and clone size are from that table. The sample has under 200,000 clones on record, 81% of them singletons. The ten top clones hold less than 4.5% of the sample.

Note on this clone: It lacks a known antigen. Base qualities are not recorded, but no much larger clone differs from it by a single base.

The cohort was made up of 666 healthy bone marrow donors. Cohort members were all nominally healthy when sampled, although unrecorded immune exposures were likely present. The donor was CMV seronegative and belonged to the group of roughly 330 seronegative cohort members. A peripheral blood sample was provided by each donor, and peripheral blood mononuclear cells were used for TCR beta sequencing. Genomic DNA was extracted from the blood cell samples with the Qiagen DNeasy Blood Extraction Kit. Sequenced material: PBMCs. The sequence derives from a man over 45 in good health and CMV-seronegative.

In nucleotides, the sequence is TGTGCCAGCAGCTTGGTTGGGACTACCTCCTACGAGCAGTACTTC. Its amino acids are CASSLVGTTSYEQYF. The chain employs TRBV5-5 and TRBJ2-7; the junction holds 7 bases that match TRBD2. V trim: 0 bases; J trim: 0 bases; unmatched bases: 3. In the germline V gene (reference sequence), CDR1 corresponds to SGHKS and CDR2 to YYEKEE. From cysteine to phenylalanine, the CDR3 is 15 amino acids long. The read is trimmed to its CDR3 DNA, 45 bases read in frame from base 1.